One and the same sample provided the 2 T cell receptor beta chains below, sequenced in a study of blood T cell repertoires in COVID-19. TCRdb keeps only in-frame clones here, not all; method: immunoSEQ multiplex PCR. The repertoire holds 250,000 to 350,000 clones, with around nine tenths as singletons. Sequencing was performed on PBMCs or T cells enriched from blood (not recorded which). The source of these receptors is a woman between 50 and 59 years old who had been exposed to COVID-19.

This chain joins TRBV7-6 and TRBJ2-7, with D perhaps TRBD2 (6 bases). Germline CDR1 is SGHVS and CDR2 is FNYEAQ. The V end lost 6 bases, the J end lost 6 bases, and 24 bases lay between the germline ends. CDR3 length: 16 amino acids. The CDR3 DNA is TGTGCCAGCAGTTCTCTAGCGAGCGGGCCCCTTCTCGAGCAGTACTTC. Encoded protein: CASSSLASGPLLEQYF.

Of note for this clone: The sample holds other DNA sequences that translate to the same CDR3. The chain is built from TRBV7-2 and TRBJ1-6, with D maybe TRBD1 (6 bases). The germline CDR1 and CDR2 sequences are SGHTA and FQGNSA. The CDR3 loop spans 14 amino acids. Trimming cost V 0 bases and J 10 bases, with 10 bases left between them. CDR3 loop: CASSLAGGGSPLHF. The CDR3 DNA sequence: TGTGCCAGCAGCTTAGCTGGGGGCGGGTCACCCCTCCACTTT. Complete variable domain (other parts from reference TRBV7-2 and TRBJ1-6): GAGVSQSPSNKVTEKGKDVELRCDPISGHTALYWYRQSLGQGLEFLIYFQGNSAPDKSGLPSDRFSAERTGGSVSTLTIQRTQQEDSAVYLCASSLAGGGSPLHFGNGTRLTVT.